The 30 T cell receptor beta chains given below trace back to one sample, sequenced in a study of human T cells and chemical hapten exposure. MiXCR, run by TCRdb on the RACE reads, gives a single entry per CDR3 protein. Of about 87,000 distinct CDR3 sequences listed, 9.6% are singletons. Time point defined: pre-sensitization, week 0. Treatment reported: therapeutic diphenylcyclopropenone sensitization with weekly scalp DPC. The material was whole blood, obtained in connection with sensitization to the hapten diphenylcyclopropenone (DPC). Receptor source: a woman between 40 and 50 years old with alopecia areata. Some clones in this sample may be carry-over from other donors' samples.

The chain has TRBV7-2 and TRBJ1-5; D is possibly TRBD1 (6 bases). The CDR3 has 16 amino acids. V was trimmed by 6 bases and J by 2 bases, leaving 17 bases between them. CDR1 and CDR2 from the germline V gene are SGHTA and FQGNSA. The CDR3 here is CASSPTGAGGNQPQHF. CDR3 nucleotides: TGTGCCAGCAGTCCTACGGGGGCCGGGGGCAATCAGCCCCAGCATTTT.

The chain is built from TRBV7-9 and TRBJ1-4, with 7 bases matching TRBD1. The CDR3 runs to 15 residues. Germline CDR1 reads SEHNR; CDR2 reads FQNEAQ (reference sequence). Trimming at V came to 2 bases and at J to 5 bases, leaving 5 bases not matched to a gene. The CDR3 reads CASSLPGQPNEKLFF. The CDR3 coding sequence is TGTGCCAGCAGCTTACCGGGACAGCCCAATGAAAAACTGTTTTTT.

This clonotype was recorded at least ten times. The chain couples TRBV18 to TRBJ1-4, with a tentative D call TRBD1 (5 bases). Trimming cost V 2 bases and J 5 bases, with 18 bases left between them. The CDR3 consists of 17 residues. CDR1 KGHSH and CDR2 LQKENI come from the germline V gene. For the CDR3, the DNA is TGTGCCAGCTCACCAGTAAAAACCGGGACGGGGAATGAAAAACTGTTTTTT. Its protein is CASSPVKTGTGNEKLFF.

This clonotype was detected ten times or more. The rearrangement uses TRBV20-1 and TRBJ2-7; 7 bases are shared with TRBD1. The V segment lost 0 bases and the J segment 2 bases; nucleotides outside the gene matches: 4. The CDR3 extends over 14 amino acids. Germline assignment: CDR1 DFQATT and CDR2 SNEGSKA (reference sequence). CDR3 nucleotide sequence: TGCAGTGCTAGAGAAGGGGGCGTCCCCTACGAGCAGTACTTC. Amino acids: CSAREGGVPYEQYF.

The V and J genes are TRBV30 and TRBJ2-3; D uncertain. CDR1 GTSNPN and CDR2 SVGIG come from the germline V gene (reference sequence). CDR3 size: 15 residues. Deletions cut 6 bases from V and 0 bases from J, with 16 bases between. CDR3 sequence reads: CACGRQSSSTDTQYF. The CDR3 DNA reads TGTGCCTGCGGCCGGCAGTCATCTAGCACAGATACGCAGTATTTT.

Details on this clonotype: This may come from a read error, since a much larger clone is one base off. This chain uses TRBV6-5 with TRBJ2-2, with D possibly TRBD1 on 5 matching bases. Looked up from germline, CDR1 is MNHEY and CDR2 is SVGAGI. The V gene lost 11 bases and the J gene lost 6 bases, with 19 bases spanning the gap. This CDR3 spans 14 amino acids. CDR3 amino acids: CAGNELGRAGELFF. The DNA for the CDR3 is TGTGCCGGCAACGAACTGGGCAGGGCCGGGGAGCTGTTTTTT.

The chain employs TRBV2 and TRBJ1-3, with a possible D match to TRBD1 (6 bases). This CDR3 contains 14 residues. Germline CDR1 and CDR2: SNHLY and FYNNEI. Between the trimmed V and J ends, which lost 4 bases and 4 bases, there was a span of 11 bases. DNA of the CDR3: TGTGCCAGCAGTGTCGGGACATCCGGAAACACCATATATTTT. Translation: CASSVGTSGNTIYF. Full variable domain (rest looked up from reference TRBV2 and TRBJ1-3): EPEVTQTPSHQVTQMGQEVILRCVPISNHLYFYWYRQILGQKVEFLVSFYNNEISEKSEIFDDQFSVERPDGSNFTLKIRSTKLEDSAMYFCASSVGTSGNTIYFGEGSWLTVV.

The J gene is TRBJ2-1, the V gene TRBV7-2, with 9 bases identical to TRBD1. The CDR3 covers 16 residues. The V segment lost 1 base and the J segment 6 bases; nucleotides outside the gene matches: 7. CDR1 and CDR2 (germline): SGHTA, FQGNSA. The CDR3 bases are TGTGCCAGCAGCTTAGATCTCAGGACAGGGGTCAATGAGCAGTTCTTC. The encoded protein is CASSLDLRTGVNEQFF.

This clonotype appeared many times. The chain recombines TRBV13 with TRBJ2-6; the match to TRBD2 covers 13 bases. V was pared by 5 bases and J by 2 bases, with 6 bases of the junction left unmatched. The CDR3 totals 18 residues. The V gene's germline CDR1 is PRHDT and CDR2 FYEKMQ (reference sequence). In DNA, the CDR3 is TGTGCCAGCAGCCTAACTAGCGGGGGGGCCCCTGGGGCCAACGTCCTGACTTTC. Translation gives CASSLTSGGAPGANVLTF.

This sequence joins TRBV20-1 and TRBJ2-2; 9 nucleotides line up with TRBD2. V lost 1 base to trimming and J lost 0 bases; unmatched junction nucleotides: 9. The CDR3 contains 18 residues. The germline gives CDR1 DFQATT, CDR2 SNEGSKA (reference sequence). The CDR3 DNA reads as TGCAGTGCTAGAGGACTAGCGGTACCGCTCGCGAACACCGGGGAGCTGTTTTTT. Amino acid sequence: CSARGLAVPLANTGELFF.

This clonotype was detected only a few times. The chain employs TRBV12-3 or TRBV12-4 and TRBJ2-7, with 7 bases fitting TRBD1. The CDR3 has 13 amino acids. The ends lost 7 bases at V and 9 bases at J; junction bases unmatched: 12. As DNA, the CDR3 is TGTGCCAGCATTCGGACAGGTTCTGCAGGGCAGTACTTC. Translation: CASIRTGSAGQYF.

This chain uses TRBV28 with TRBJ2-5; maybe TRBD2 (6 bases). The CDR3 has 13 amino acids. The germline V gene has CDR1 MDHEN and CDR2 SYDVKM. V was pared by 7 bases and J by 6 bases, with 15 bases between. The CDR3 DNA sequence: TGTGCCAGCAAGGGCCCGGGAGTAAAGACCCAGTACTTC. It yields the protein CASKGPGVKTQYF.

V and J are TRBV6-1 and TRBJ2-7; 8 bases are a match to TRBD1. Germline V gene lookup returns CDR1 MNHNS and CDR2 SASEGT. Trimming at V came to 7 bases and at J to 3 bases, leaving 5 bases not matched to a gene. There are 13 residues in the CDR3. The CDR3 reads CASKGTGIYEQYF. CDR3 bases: TGTGCCAGCAAAGGGACAGGAATCTACGAGCAGTACTTC.

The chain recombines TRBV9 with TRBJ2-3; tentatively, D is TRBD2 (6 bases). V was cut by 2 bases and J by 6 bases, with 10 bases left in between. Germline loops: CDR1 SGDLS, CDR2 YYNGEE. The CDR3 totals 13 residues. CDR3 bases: TGTGCCAGCAGCGTGGAGGGCTCGGATACGCAGTATTTT. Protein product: CASSVEGSDTQYF.

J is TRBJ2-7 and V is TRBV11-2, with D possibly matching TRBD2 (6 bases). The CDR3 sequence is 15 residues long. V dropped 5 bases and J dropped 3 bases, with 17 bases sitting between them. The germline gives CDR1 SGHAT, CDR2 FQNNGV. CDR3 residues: CASSPGVGQGYEQYF. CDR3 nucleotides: TGTGCCAGCAGCCCGGGGGTAGGCCAGGGCTACGAGCAGTACTTC.

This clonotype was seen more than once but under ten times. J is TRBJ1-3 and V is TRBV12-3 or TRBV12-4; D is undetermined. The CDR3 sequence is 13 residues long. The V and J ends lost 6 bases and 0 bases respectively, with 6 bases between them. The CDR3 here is CASRPYSGNTIYF. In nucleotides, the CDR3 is TGTGCCAGCAGGCCTTACTCTGGAAACACCATATATTTT.

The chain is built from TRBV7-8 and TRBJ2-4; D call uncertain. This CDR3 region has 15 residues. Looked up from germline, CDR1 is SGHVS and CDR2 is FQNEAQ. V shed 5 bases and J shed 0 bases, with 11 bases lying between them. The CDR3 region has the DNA TGTGCCAGCAGCCCAGTAGAAGTAGCCAAAAACATTCAGTACTTC. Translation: CASSPVEVAKNIQYF.

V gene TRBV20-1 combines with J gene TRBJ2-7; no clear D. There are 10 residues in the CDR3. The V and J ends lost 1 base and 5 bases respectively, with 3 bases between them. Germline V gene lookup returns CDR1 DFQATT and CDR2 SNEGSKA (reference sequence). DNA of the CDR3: TGCAGTGCTAGAGTTAACGAGCAGTACTTC. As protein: CSARVNEQYF.

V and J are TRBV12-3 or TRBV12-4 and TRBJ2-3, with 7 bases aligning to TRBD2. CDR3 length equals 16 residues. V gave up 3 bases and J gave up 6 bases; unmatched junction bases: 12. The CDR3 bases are TGTGCCAGCAGTTTCGGGGGGAGGTCGTCGTCGGATACGCAGTATTTT. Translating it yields CASSFGGRSSSDTQYF.

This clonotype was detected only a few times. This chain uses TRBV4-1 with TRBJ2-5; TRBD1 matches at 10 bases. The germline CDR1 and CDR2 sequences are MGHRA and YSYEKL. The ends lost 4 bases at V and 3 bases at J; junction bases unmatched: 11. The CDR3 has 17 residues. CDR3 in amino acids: CASSRWGGTGEEETQYF. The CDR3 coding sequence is TGCGCCAGCAGCCGTTGGGGGGGGACAGGGGAGGAAGAGACCCAGTACTTC.

This chain's CDR3 is CASSRGQGNYGYTF. The CDR3 DNA reads as TGTGCCAGCAGCAGGGGACAGGGTAATTATGGCTACACCTTC. The V call is TRBV12-3 or TRBV12-4, the J call TRBJ1-2, with 9 positions matching TRBD1. V shed 6 bases, J shed 5 bases, and the junction held 7 bases outside the gene matches. This CDR3 spans 14 amino acids.

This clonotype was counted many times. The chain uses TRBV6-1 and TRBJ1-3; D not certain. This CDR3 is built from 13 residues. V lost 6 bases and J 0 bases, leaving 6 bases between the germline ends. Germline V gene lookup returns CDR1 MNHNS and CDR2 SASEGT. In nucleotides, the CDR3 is TGTGCCAGCAGGCGAGACTCTGGAAACACCATATATTTT. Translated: CASRRDSGNTIYF.

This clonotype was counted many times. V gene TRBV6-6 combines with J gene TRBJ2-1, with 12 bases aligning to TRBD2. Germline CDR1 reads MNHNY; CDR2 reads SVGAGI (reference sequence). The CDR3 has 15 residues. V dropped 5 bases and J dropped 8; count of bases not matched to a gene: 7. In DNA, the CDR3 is TGTGCCAGCAGTCCGGGACTAGCGGGCTTCGATGAGCAGTTCTTC. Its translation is CASSPGLAGFDEQFF.

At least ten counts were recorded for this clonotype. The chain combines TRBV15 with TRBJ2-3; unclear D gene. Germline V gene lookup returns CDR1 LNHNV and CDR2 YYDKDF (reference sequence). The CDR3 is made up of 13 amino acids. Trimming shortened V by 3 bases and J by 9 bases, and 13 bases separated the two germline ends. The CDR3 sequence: CATSSSLQTTQYF. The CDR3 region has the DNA TGTGCCACCAGCAGTTCTCTCCAAACAACGCAGTATTTT.

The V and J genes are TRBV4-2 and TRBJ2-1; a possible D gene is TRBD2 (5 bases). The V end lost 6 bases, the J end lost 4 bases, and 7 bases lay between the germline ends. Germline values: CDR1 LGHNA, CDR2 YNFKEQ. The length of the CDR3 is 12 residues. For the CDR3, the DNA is TGTGCCAGCAGGACGGGGTACAATGAGCAGTTCTTC. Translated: CASRTGYNEQFF.

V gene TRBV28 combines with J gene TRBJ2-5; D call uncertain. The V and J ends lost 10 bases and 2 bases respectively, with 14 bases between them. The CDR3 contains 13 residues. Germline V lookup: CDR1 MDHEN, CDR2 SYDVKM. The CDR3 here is CATRPRIQETQYF. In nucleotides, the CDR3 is TGTGCCACCCGTCCTCGGATTCAAGAGACCCAGTACTTC.

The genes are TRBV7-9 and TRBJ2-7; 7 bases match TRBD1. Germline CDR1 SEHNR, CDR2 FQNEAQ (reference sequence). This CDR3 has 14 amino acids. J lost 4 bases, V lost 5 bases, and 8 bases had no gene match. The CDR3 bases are TGTGCCAGCAGCCGACAGGGTACCTTGTACGAGCAGTACTTC. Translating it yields CASSRQGTLYEQYF.

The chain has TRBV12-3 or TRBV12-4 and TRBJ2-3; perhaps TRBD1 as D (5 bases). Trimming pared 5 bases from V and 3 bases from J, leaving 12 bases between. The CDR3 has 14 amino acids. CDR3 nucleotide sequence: TGTGCCAGCAGTCTTAATCAGGGAACAGATACGCAGTATTTT. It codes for CASSLNQGTDTQYF.

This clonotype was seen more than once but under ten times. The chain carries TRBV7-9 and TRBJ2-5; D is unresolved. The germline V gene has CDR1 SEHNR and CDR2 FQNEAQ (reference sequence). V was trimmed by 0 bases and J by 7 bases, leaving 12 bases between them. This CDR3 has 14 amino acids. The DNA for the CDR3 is TGTGCCAGCAGCTTAGCGTCCTGGGAAGGGACCCAGTACTTC. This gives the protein CASSLASWEGTQYF.

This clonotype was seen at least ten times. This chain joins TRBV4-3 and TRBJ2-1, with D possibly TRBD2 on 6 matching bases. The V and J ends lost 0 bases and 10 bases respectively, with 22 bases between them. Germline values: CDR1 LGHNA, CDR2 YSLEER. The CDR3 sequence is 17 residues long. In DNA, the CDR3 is TGCGCCAGCAGCCAAGATTCTCGCGGGGAAGGCGTACGGGAGCAGTTCTTC. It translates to CASSQDSRGEGVREQFF.